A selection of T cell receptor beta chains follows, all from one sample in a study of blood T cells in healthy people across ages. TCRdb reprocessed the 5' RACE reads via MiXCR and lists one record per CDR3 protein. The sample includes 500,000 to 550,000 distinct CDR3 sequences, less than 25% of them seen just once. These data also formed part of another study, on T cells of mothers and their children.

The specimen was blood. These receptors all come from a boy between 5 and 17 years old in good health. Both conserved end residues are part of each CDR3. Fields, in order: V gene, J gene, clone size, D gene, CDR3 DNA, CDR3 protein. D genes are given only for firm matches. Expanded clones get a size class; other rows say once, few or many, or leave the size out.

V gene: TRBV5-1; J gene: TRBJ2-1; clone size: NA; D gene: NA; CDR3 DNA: TGCGCCAGCAGCTTGGGATGGAGGGACAATGAGCAGTTCTTC; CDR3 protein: CASSLGWRDNEQFF
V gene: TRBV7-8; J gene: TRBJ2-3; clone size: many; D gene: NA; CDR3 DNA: TGTGCCAGCAGCTTAGCGCCGGATACGCAGTATTTT; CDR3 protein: CASSLAPDTQYF
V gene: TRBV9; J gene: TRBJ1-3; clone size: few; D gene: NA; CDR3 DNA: TGTGCCAGCAGCACCTGGGGGGCTGGGTCTGGAAACACCATATATTTT; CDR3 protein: CASSTWGAGSGNTIYF
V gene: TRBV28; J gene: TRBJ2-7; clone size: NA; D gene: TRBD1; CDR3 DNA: TGTGCCAGCAGGACTGGGGACAGGATATACGAGCAGTACTTC; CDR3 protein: CASRTGDRIYEQYF
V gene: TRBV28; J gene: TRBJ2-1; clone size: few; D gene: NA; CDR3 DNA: TGTGCCAGCAGTTACCTCAATGGCAGGGGCTACAATGAGCAGTTCTTC; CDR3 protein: CASSYLNGRGYNEQFF
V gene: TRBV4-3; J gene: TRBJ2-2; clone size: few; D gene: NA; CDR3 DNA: TGCGCCAGCAGCCAAGTCCCGATGGGGGGGCGAAGGACCGGGGAGCTGTTTTTT; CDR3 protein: CASSQVPMGGRRTGELFF
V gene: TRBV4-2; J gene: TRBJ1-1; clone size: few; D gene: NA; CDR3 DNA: TGTGCCAGCAGCCAAGCCGGGGGGAGGGACACTGAAGCTTTCTTT; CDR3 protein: CASSQAGGRDTEAFF
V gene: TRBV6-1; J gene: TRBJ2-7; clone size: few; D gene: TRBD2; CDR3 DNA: TGTGCCGCCGGGACTAGCTCCTACGAGCAGTACTTC; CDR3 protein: CAAGTSSYEQYF
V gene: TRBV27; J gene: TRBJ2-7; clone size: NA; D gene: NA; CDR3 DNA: TGTGCCAGCAGCGCGGGACGAGGCGAGCAGTACTTC; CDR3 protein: CASSAGRGEQYF
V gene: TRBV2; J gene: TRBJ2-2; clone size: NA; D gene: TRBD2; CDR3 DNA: TGTGCCAGCAGTATTCCTAGCGGAGGGACCGGGGAGCTGTTTTTT; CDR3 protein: CASSIPSGGTGELFF
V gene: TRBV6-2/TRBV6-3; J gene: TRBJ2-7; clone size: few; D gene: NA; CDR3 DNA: TGTGCCAGTCTCCCGAGGGGCGACTACGAGCAGTACTTC; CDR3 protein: CASLPRGDYEQYF
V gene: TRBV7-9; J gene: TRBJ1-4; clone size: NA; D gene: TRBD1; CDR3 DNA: TGTGCCAGCAGCTTGGGGGACAGGGGGCGTGAAAAACTGTTTTTT; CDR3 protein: CASSLGDRGREKLFF
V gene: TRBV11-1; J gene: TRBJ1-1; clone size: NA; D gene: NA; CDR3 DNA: TGTGCCAGCAGCTTTGCGGGGGCAAACACTGAAGCTTTCTTT; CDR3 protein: CASSFAGANTEAFF
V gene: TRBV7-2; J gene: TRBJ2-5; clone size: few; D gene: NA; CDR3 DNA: TGTGCCAGCAGCTCCCCTCCGGTGGTCCAGTACTTC; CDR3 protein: CASSSPPVVQYF
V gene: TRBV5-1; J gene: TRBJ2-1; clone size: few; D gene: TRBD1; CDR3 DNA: TGCGCCAGCAGCTTGGACAGGGGCCCAGATGAGCAGTTCTTC; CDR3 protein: CASSLDRGPDEQFF
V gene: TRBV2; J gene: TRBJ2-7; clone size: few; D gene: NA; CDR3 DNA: TGTGCCAGCAGTGTAGAAAGGGGGAAGAGCGAGCAGTACTTC; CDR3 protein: CASSVERGKSEQYF
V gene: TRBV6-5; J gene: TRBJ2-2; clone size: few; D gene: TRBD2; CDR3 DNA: TGTGCCACCCGGACTAGTTCCAACACCGGGGAGCTGTTTTTT; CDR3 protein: CATRTSSNTGELFF
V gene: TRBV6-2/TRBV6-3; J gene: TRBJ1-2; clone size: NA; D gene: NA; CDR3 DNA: TGTGCCAGCGTCCGGGGGAAGTTTAACTATGGCTACACCTTC; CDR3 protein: CASVRGKFNYGYTF
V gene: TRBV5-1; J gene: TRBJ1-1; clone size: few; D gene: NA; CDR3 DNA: TGCGCCAGCAGCTACGGGACAGAAGCTTTCTTT; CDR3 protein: CASSYGTEAFF
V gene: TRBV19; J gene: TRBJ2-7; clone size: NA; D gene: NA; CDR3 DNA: TGTGCCAGCCGCAATCTTGGCGGGCTTGAGGAGCAGTACTTC; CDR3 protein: CASRNLGGLEEQYF
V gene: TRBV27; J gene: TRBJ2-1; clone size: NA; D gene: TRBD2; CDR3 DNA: TGTGCCAGCACACCACTAGCGGGAGGAATGGGAGAGAGGAATGAGCAGTTCTTC; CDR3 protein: CASTPLAGGMGERNEQFF
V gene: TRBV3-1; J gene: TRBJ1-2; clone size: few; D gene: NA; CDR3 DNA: TGTGCCAGCAGCCAAGGCGGAATCTATGGCTACACCTTC; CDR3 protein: CASSQGGIYGYTF